The next 14 T cell receptor beta chains were all read from a single sample in a study of T cells after posttransplantation cyclophosphamide. Measured with immunoSEQ multiplex PCR; TCRdb has only the in-frame clones, and not every one. In the table there are roughly 21,000 clones, over 75% of which are singletons. Controls had myeloablative marrow grafts with methotrexate and calcineurin inhibitor, sampled at 1 year. This specimen consisted of PBMCs, obtained around 380 days after allogeneic stem cell transplant with calcineurin inhibitor and methotrexate. The receptor source for this set is a female patient in her 30s who received an allogeneic stem cell transplant from an unrelated donor, was CMV-positive, and had acute and chronic GVHD. Some T cells may trace back to the graft donor.

The chain has TRBV6-1 and TRBJ2-5, with D perhaps TRBD1 (5 bases). Gene TRBJ2-7 matches the end of the DNA better, so the J call may be wrong. Germline V gives CDR1 MNHNS, CDR2 SASEGT. The CDR3 spans 13 residues. CDR3 DNA sequence: TGTGCCAGCAGCCAGACAGTCTCCTACGAGCAGTACTTC. It encodes CASSQTVSYEQYF.

The chain employs TRBV4-1 and TRBJ1-2; TRBD1 aligns across 7 bases. The CDR3 is 14 amino acids. Trimming at V came to 4 bases and at J to 4 bases, leaving 6 bases not matched to a gene. Germline CDR1 is MGHRA and CDR2 is YSYEKL. Written as DNA, the CDR3 is TGCGCCAGCAGCCGTACAGGGGTAGGCTATGGCTACACCTTC. This encodes CASSRTGVGYGYTF.

The table lists this clone with a few counts. The rearrangement links TRBV7-2 to TRBJ1-3; possible D gene TRBD1, 5 bases. V lost 2 bases, J lost 3 bases, and 8 bases lay in between. Germline CDR1 SGHTA, CDR2 FQGNSA. There are 14 residues in the CDR3. The CDR3 DNA reads as TGTGCCAGCAGCTTACTAGGGGATGGAAACACCATATATTTT. This sequence encodes CASSLLGDGNTIYF.

This chain links TRBV27 with TRBJ2-1, with 10 nucleotides matching TRBD1. J gave up 6 bases and V 3 bases, and 5 bases lay outside the gene matches. The germline gives CDR1 MNHEY, CDR2 SMNVEV (reference sequence). The CDR3 runs 15 residues. CDR3 amino acids: CASSLGQGMINEQFF. CDR3 DNA sequence: TGTGCCAGCAGTTTGGGACAGGGGATGATCAATGAGCAGTTCTTC.

This clone was recorded once. This sequence joins TRBV6-5 and TRBJ2-7, with 8 bases identical to TRBD1. Germline-derived CDR1 and CDR2 are MNHEY and SVGAGI. The J segment lost 4 bases and the V segment lost 4 bases, leaving 0 bases of the junction unmatched. This CDR3 contains 12 residues. The CDR3 coding sequence is TGTGCCAGCAGTTGGACAGGGTACGAGCAGTACTTC. This encodes CASSWTGYEQYF.

The chain is built from TRBV29-1 and TRBJ2-1, with 12 bases identical to TRBD1. Trimming took 6 bases from V and 6 from J; bases not matched to a gene: 12. Germline loops: CDR1 SQVTM, CDR2 ANQGSEA. The CDR3 is made up of 16 amino acids. The CDR3 loop is CSVRGLEGQGANEQFF. The CDR3 coding sequence is TGCAGCGTCAGGGGACTTGAGGGACAGGGGGCCAATGAGCAGTTCTTC.

V is TRBV19 and J is TRBJ2-5, with a tentative D call TRBD1 (6 bases). Germline V gene sequence: CDR1 LNHDA, CDR2 SQIVND (reference sequence). This CDR3 has 15 amino acids. V was clipped by 1 base and J by 5 bases, with 14 bases between them. This CDR3 is CASSIVSGALETQYF. DNA of the CDR3: TGTGCCAGTAGTATAGTGTCAGGGGCTCTGGAGACCCAGTACTTC. Full variable domain (rest looked up from reference TRBV19 and TRBJ2-5): DGGITQSPKYLFRKEGQNVTLSCEQNLNHDAMYWYRQDPGQGLRLIYYSQIVNDFQKGDIAEGYSVSREKKESFPLTVTSAQKNPTAFYLCASSIVSGALETQYFGPGTRLLVL.

The chain recombines TRBV5-1 with TRBJ2-5; 9 positions agree with TRBD1. CDR3 size: 17 residues. Germline trimming cut 4 bases from V and 1 base from J; bases unmatched to any gene: 11. CDR1 is SGHRS, CDR2 YFSETQ, per germline. CDR3 in amino acids: CASSLGTGQGFQETQYF. The CDR3 bases are TGCGCCAGCAGCCTGGGTACGGGACAGGGTTTCCAAGAGACCCAGTACTTC.

The CDR3 sequence is CASSQSPGGTEAFF. The CDR3 nucleotides are TGTGCCAGCAGCCAAAGTCCGGGAGGTACTGAAGCTTTCTTT. The chain is built from TRBV5-6 and TRBJ1-1; D call uncertain. This CDR3 comprises 14 residues. Germline CDR1 and CDR2: SGHDT and YYEEEE. Trimming took 4 bases from V and 5 from J, leaving 15 bases between them.

J is TRBJ2-4 and V is TRBV6-1, with 8 bases lining up with TRBD1. The CDR3 has 14 residues. Losses at the gene ends were 5 bases for V and 1 base for J; bases not matched to a gene: 1. Germline V lookup: CDR1 MNHNS, CDR2 SASEGT. The CDR3 DNA sequence: TGTGCCAGCAGTACAGGGGGTGCCAAAAACATTCAGTACTTC. It specifies CASSTGGAKNIQYF.

The chain couples TRBV28 to TRBJ1-4; 12 bases fit TRBD1. The V and J ends lost 5 bases and 0 bases, in that order; junction bases with no gene match: 7. Germline V gene sequence: CDR1 MDHEN, CDR2 SYDVKM. The CDR3 is 18 residues long. CDR3 coding DNA: TGTGCCAGCAGTGAAGCGGGACAGGGGGCCCCAACTAATGAAAAACTGTTTTTT. It encodes CASSEAGQGAPTNEKLFF.

This clone is a singleton in its sample. The chain employs TRBV6-1 and TRBJ2-7; 7 bases line up with TRBD1. Trimming removed 2 bases from V and 6 bases from J; junction bases left unmatched: 4. There are 13 residues in the CDR3. Germline lookup yields CDR1 MNHNS and CDR2 SASEGT. The DNA for the CDR3 is TGTGCCAGCAGTGAACTAGGGGGCGGCGAGCAGTACGTC. Its protein product is CASSELGGGEQYV.

This chain links TRBV19 with TRBJ2-1; TRBD2 agrees at 9 bases. J gave up 5 bases and V 6 bases, and 8 bases lay outside the gene matches. CDR1 and CDR2 from the germline V gene are LNHDA and SQIVND (reference sequence). The CDR3 contains 15 residues. The DNA for the CDR3 is TGTGCCAGTAGACGACCTAGCGGGACCCACAATGAGCAGTTCTTC. Translation: CASRRPSGTHNEQFF.

The chain links TRBV6-5 to TRBJ1-2; D is perhaps TRBD1 (6 bases). The CDR3 extends over 13 amino acids. Germline V gives CDR1 MNHEY, CDR2 SVGAGI. V was cut by 6 bases and J by 4 bases, with 12 bases left in between. The CDR3 bases are TGTGCCAGCAGCGGACAGAAATTCTATGGCTACACCTTC. As protein: CASSGQKFYGYTF.